The source of this TCR beta chain is a study of shared clonotypes between healthy human individuals. Study-level information: The people who gave samples were a couple of women and three men aged 18 to 49.

V lost 7 bases and J 4 bases, leaving 19 bases between the germline ends. The CDR3 length is 15 residues. Germline-derived CDR1 and CDR2 are SEHNR and FQNEAQ (reference sequence). With respect to this clone: The antigen remains unidentified.

Overall study results and limits: Against clonotypes common to all four donors, non-shared ones had lower generation probabilities.

Sequencing was at deep level. Here immunoSEQ multiplex PCR was the method, and the copy in TCRdb shows in-frame clones only, minus some. The profile shows 650,000 to 800,000 clones, about 91% of them singletons. It was CD45RO-negative cells, positively selected for CCR7, that made up naive CD8 cells, with terminally differentiated effector memory CD45RA+ cells excluded. All of the donors resided in Nashville, Tennessee, and each was a Caucasian adult. Sequences were obtained from naive CD8+ T cells sorted from blood. This TCR came from a man between 25 and 39 years old in good health. The chain carries TRBV7-9 and TRBJ2-5; TRBD2 is a possible D gene (5 bases). The CDR3, as DNA: TGTGCCAGCACTCCGGGAAGTGGTTACCGAGAGACCCAGTACTTC. Translation: CASTPGSGYRETQYF.